The clone carrying this TCR beta chain was counted a few times. These data originate in a study of blood T cell repertoires in COVID-19. Study-level information: Acute-phase and convalescent COVID-19 samples originated in the United States, Italy and Spain. T cells, B-cell-depleted T cells, or PBMCs provided the cDNA or gDNA that served as material.

This CDR3 contains 12 residues. Trimming cost V 7 bases and J 4 bases, with 10 bases left between them. In the original workflow: Scientists estimated how many nucleated cells there were by amplifying reference gene primers. Sequencing was performed with immunoSEQ multiplex PCR; in TCRdb, only in-frame clones are kept and a portion is missing. That table furnishes V, J and clone size, whereas the DNA furnished D and trimming. This repertoire shows approximately 320,000 clones, 70% to 90% found once; its top ten account for about 7%. The V and J genes are TRBV12-3 or TRBV12-4 and TRBJ1-1; D might be TRBD1 (6 bases). The clonotype was recovered from a human donor in a cohort sampled during active COVID-19. The sample taken for sequencing was peripheral blood. The DNA for the CDR3 is TGTGCCAGCACAGGGGCTGGCACTGAAGCTTTCTTT. Translation gives CASTGAGTEAFF.